The 12 T cell receptor beta chains below were found in one sample sequenced in a study of metastatic and nonmetastatic thyroid tumors. TCRdb reassembled clones from the PCR reads with MiXCR. The sample has 30,000 to 35,000 clones; 20% to 25% are singletons. Patients were all untreated before their thyroid surgery. The sequenced sample consisted of tumor tissue. These receptors all come from a male donor with papillary thyroid cancer or a benign thyroid nodule (not recorded which). Some clones in this sample may be carry-over from other donors' samples.

This chain joins TRBV6-1 and TRBJ2-7; TRBD1 matches at 9 bases. V was pared by 8 bases and J by 4 bases, with 18 bases of the junction left unmatched. Germline V gene data show CDR1 as MNHNS and CDR2 as SASEGT. The length of the CDR3 is 17 residues. The chain's CDR3 is CASSGTGRLKNPYEQYF. The CDR3 nucleotides read TGTGCCAGCTCCGGGACAGGGCGACTAAAAAACCCTTACGAGCAGTACTTC.

This clone came up many times. The chain combines TRBV20-1 with TRBJ1-6; D not certain. Trimming removed 4 bases from V and 0 bases from J, with 7 bases in between. In germline, CDR1 is DFQATT, CDR2 SNEGSKA (reference sequence). This CDR3 comprises 14 residues. The DNA of the CDR3 is TGCAGTGCTACCCATGGCTCCTATAATTCACCCCTCCACTTT. Its translation is CSATHGSYNSPLHF.

The gene calls are TRBV20-1 and TRBJ2-7, with D tentatively TRBD1 (6 bases). The V gene's germline CDR1 is DFQATT and CDR2 SNEGSKA (reference sequence). This CDR3 is 14 amino acids long. The CDR3 sequence: CSTSPRQAPAEQYF. As DNA, the CDR3 is TGCAGCACCTCCCCCCGACAGGCCCCTGCTGAGCAGTACTTC.

This clone has at least ten counts. The chain couples TRBV6-2 or TRBV6-3 to TRBJ2-2; tentatively, D is TRBD2 (6 bases). The CDR3 is made up of 15 amino acids. Germline V gene data show CDR1 as MNHEY and CDR2 as SVGEGT. Between the trimmed V and J ends, which lost 6 bases and 4 bases, there was a span of 15 bases. DNA of the CDR3: TGTGCCAGCAGCCCTACTAGCCGGGGCACCGGGGAGCTGTTTTTT. It translates to CASSPTSRGTGELFF.

At least ten counts were recorded for this clone. A much more abundant neighbour one base away suggests this may be a read error. The sample contains more than one DNA sequence encoding this CDR3. The CDR3 region is CASRDRGPNSPLHF. The CDR3 region has the DNA TGTGCCAGCAGGGACCGGGGCCCTAATTCACCCCTCCACTTT. V and J are TRBV6-4 and TRBJ1-6; maybe TRBD1 (5 bases). This CDR3 has 14 residues. Germline V CDR1 and CDR2: MRHNA, SNTAGT. The germline V and J ends were trimmed by 6 bases and 6 bases, with 12 bases remaining between them.

By sample share, this clone is medium-sized. This chain links TRBV7-2 with TRBJ1-1; 10 bases align to TRBD1. J gave up 8 bases and V 2 bases, and 8 bases lay outside the gene matches. The germline CDR1 and CDR2 sequences are SGHTA and FQGNSA. The CDR3 extends over 15 amino acids. The CDR3 DNA is TGTGCCAGCAGCTTACAGGGACAGGGGCCTTTAGAAGCTTTCTTT. It is translated as CASSLQGQGPLEAFF.

This clone was recorded many times. The chain has TRBV20-1 and TRBJ1-5, with TRBD1 identical over 9 bases. This CDR3 is built from 20 residues. J gave up 1 base and V 3 bases, and 19 bases lay outside the gene matches. Germline V gene sequence: CDR1 DFQATT, CDR2 SNEGSKA (reference sequence). CDR3: CSASAGIDRGFTRSNQPQHF. CDR3 DNA: TGCAGTGCTAGTGCAGGCATAGACAGGGGGTTTACTAGGAGCAATCAGCCCCAGCATTTT.

This clone was detected ten times or more. The chain has TRBV5-4 and TRBJ2-7; TRBD1 agrees at 9 bases. The CDR3 covers 16 residues. J gave up 3 bases and V 4 bases, and 11 bases lay outside the gene matches. CDR1 is SGHNT and CDR2 is YYREEE in the germline V gene (reference sequence). The CDR3 spells CASSRGVGTGSYEQYF. The CDR3 nucleotides read TGTGCCAGCAGCCGGGGGGTTGGGACAGGGAGCTACGAGCAGTACTTC.

J is TRBJ2-3 and V is TRBV11-1; 8 bases match TRBD1. The CDR3 spans 17 residues. The ends lost 1 base at V and 7 bases at J; junction bases unmatched: 13. Looked up from germline, CDR1 is SGHAT and CDR2 is FQDESV (reference sequence). The CDR3 sequence: CASSLGGTGLSSYTQYF. CDR3 coding DNA: TGTGCCAGCAGCTTAGGGGGGACAGGCCTAAGCTCATATACGCAGTATTTT. Full variable domain (outside the CDR3, taken from reference TRBV11-1 and TRBJ2-3): EAEVAQSPRYKITEKSQAVAFWCDPISGHATLYWYRQILGQGPELLVQFQDESVVDDSQLPKDRFSAERLKGVDSTLKIQPAELGDSAMYLCASSLGGTGLSSYTQYFGPGTRLTVL.

In this sample, this clone turned up many times. The chain carries TRBV3-1 and TRBJ2-3, with a weak D call TRBD2 (7 bases). The CDR3 length is 13 residues. The germline V and J ends were trimmed by 1 base and 11 bases, with 13 bases remaining between them. The germline CDR1 and CDR2 sequences are LGHDT and YNNKEL (reference sequence). The CDR3 here is CASSQVGGQGQYF. CDR3 DNA sequence: TGTGCCAGCAGCCAAGTCGGGGGGCAGGGGCAGTATTTT.

This clone was seen ten or more times. The J gene is TRBJ1-4, the V gene TRBV30; D is possibly TRBD1 (5 bases). With 8 bases removed from V and 5 bases from J, the gap between germline ends came to 15 bases. From germline, CDR1 is GTSNPN and CDR2 SVGIG (reference sequence). The CDR3 spans 13 residues. This chain's CDR3 is CAGGVGTNEKLFF. The CDR3, as DNA: TGTGCCGGGGGGGTGGGGACGAATGAAAAACTGTTTTTT.

The table lists this clone with many counts. The chain employs TRBV7-9 and TRBJ2-2; 9 bases are shared with TRBD2. V lost 2 bases, J lost 7 bases, and 2 bases stayed unmatched. Germline V lookup: CDR1 SEHNR, CDR2 FQNEAQ (reference sequence). This CDR3 region has 14 residues. The CDR3 DNA is TGTGCCAGCAGCTTATCTAGCGGGAACGGGGAGCTGTTTTTT. It is translated as CASSLSSGNGELFF.